The 23 T cell receptor beta chains below come from one sample, sequenced in a study of T cell responses to AZD1222 COVID-19 vaccine. Generated by immunoSEQ multiplex PCR, the TCRdb table keeps only in-frame clones and is missing some. The sample lists about 140,000 clones; around 92% were seen once. The sample here was peripheral blood, taken after recovery from COVID-19. Receptor source: an adult who had recovered from COVID-19.

This chain connects TRBV19 to TRBJ2-5, with 12 positions matching TRBD2. The germline gives CDR1 LNHDA, CDR2 SQIVND (reference sequence). Trimming removed 7 bases from V and 5 bases from J; junction bases left unmatched: 11. CDR3 length equals 16 residues. CDR3 residues: CASTLTSGSKWETQYF. The CDR3 region has the DNA TGTGCCAGTACATTGACTAGCGGGAGTAAGTGGGAGACCCAGTACTTC.

This chain links TRBV2 with TRBJ2-1; the D gene is possibly TRBD2 (6 bases). CDR1 SNHLY and CDR2 FYNNEI come from the germline V gene. Trimming cost V 6 bases and J 14 bases, with 14 bases left between them. CDR3 length equals 11 residues. The CDR3 loop is CASRDVAAKFF. The CDR3 DNA follows: TGTGCCAGCAGGGACGTAGCGGCCAAGTTCTTC.

This chain joins TRBV5-4 and TRBJ2-7; TRBD1 aligns across 10 bases. The junction had 5 bases not matched to a gene; V was cut back by 5 bases and J by 3 bases. Germline V gene lookup returns CDR1 SGHNT and CDR2 YYREEE (reference sequence). This CDR3 has 14 amino acids. The CDR3 sequence is CASRTGTGDYEQYF. The CDR3 nucleotides read TGTGCCAGCAGGACCGGGACAGGGGACTACGAGCAGTACTTC.

The chain links TRBV18 to TRBJ1-1; D ambiguous. The CDR3 runs 16 residues. Germline lookup yields CDR1 KGHSH and CDR2 LQKENI. The V end lost 0 bases, the J end lost 2 bases, and 13 bases lay between the germline ends. This chain's CDR3 is CASSPPTGPTNTEAFF. The CDR3 DNA is TGTGCCAGCTCACCACCCACCGGACCGACCAACACTGAAGCTTTCTTT. Full variable domain (remainder filled in from reference TRBV18 and TRBJ1-1): NAGVMQNPRHLVRRRGQEARLRCSPMKGHSHVYWYRQLPEEGLKFMVYLQKENIIDESGMPKERFSAEFPKEGPSILRIQQVVRGDSAAYFCASSPPTGPTNTEAFFGQGTRLTVV.

The chain couples TRBV10-1 to TRBJ2-1; 9 nucleotides line up with TRBD1. Losses at the gene ends were 7 bases for V and 4 bases for J; bases not matched to a gene: 5. Germline CDR1 reads WNHNN; CDR2 reads SYGVQD (reference sequence). This CDR3 has 14 residues. The CDR3 spells CASKRDREYNEQFF. The CDR3 bases are TGCGCCAGCAAGCGGGACAGGGAATACAATGAGCAGTTCTTC.

Written as DNA, the CDR3 is TGTGCCAGCAGTGAGACAGGGGGCTCATACGAGCAGTACTTC. Protein product: CASSETGGSYEQYF. The V gene is TRBV25-1, the J gene TRBJ2-7, with TRBD1 matching 10 bases. CDR1 and CDR2 from the germline V gene are MGHDK and SYGVNS. This CDR3 is 14 amino acids long. V lost 3 bases and J lost 4; bases outside the gene matches: 3.

The gene calls are TRBV4-1 and TRBJ1-1; D ambiguous. This CDR3 is 16 amino acids long. CDR1 is MGHRA, CDR2 YSYEKL, per germline. The V end was cut by 0 bases, the J end by 0 bases, with 11 bases between. DNA for the CDR3: TGCGCCAGCAGCCAAGATGGTCGGGCAGTGAACACTGAAGCTTTCTTT. Its translation: CASSQDGRAVNTEAFF.

The rearrangement uses TRBV13 and TRBJ2-7; 8 nucleotides agree with TRBD1. There are 15 residues in the CDR3. After removal of 4 bases from V and 1 base from J, the junction contained 6 bases not matched to a gene. Germline V gene sequence: CDR1 PRHDT, CDR2 FYEKMQ (reference sequence). CDR3 in DNA: TGTGCCAGCAGCTCCCGACAGGGGAGTTCCTACGAGCAGTACTTC. It is translated as CASSSRQGSSYEQYF. Combining the CDR3 with reference TRBV13 and TRBJ2-7 gives the whole variable domain AAGVIQSPRHLIKEKRETATLKCYPIPRHDTVYWYQQGPGQDPQFLISFYEKMQSDKGSIPDRFSAQQFSDYHSELNMSSLELGDSALYFCASSSRQGSSYEQYFGPGTRLTVT.

The rearrangement joins TRBV28 to TRBJ1-6; perhaps TRBD1 as D (5 bases). Trimming left V 7 bases short and J 9 bases short, with 13 bases between. Germline CDR1 and CDR2: MDHEN and SYDVKM. The CDR3 has 13 amino acids. CDR3 sequence reads: CASNIVGGSPLHF. The CDR3 DNA sequence: TGTGCCAGCAACATAGTCGGGGGTTCACCCCTCCACTTT.

The gene calls are TRBV7-8 and TRBJ2-2; D uncertain. V was clipped by 5 bases and J by 1 base, with 14 bases between them. The germline CDR1 and CDR2 sequences are SGHVS and FQNEAQ. This CDR3 has 16 residues. CDR3 coding DNA: TGTGCCAGCAGCCCCCAGAGATTTGGGAACACCGGGGAGCTGTTTTTT. It encodes CASSPQRFGNTGELFF. Based on the CDR3 plus reference TRBV7-8 and TRBJ2-2, the full variable domain is GAGVSQSPRYKVAKRGQDVALRCDPISGHVSLFWYQQALGQGPEFLTYFQNEAQLDKSGLPSDRFFAERPEGSVSTLKIQRTQQEDSAVYLCASSPQRFGNTGELFFGEGSRLTVL.

The rearrangement links TRBV28 to TRBJ1-5, with D perhaps TRBD1 (5 bases). The CDR3 contains 14 residues. Germline assignment: CDR1 MDHEN and CDR2 SYDVKM. Trimming pared 2 bases from V and 7 bases from J, leaving 12 bases between. The CDR3 loop is CASSLPQGRQPQHF. The CDR3 DNA reads as TGTGCCAGCAGTTTACCCCAGGGTCGGCAGCCCCAGCATTTT.

The chain uses TRBV27 and TRBJ1-1; D uncertain. The CDR3 has 13 residues. The germline gives CDR1 MNHEY, CDR2 SMNVEV (reference sequence). V was clipped by 4 bases and J by 6 bases, with 12 bases between them. The CDR3 bases are TGTGCCAGCAGTTATGGGGATAGAGCTGAAGCTTTCTTT. Protein product: CASSYGDRAEAFF.

This clone appeared once. V gene TRBV2 combines with J gene TRBJ1-2; D possibly corresponds to TRBD1 (5 bases). This CDR3 spans 15 amino acids. V was trimmed by 8 bases and J by 2 bases, leaving 18 bases between them. Germline V gene data show CDR1 as SNHLY and CDR2 as FYNNEI. The CDR3 DNA is TGTGCCAGCGGCGACCATCCGGGACGGAACTATGGCTACACCTTC. Translation gives CASGDHPGRNYGYTF.

The chain joins TRBV28 to TRBJ1-2; 8 bases map to TRBD1. V lost 6 bases, J lost 8 bases, and 8 bases stayed unmatched. CDR3 length equals 13 residues. Germline CDR1 MDHEN, CDR2 SYDVKM. CDR3 coding DNA: TGTGCCAGCAGCCAGACGACAGGGGACGGCTACACCTTC. Translation gives CASSQTTGDGYTF.

The chain employs TRBV28 and TRBJ2-4; possibly TRBD1 for D (6 bases). CDR1 and CDR2 from the germline V gene are MDHEN and SYDVKM. V lost 6 bases and J lost 1, with 13 bases in between. The CDR3 loop spans 15 amino acids. CDR3 residues: CASSSRGLAKNIQYF. CDR3 coding DNA: TGTGCCAGCAGCTCCAGGGGCCTGGCCAAAAACATTCAGTACTTC.

This chain joins TRBV11-3 and TRBJ2-1; TRBD2 aligns across 10 bases. CDR3 length: 16 residues. From germline, CDR1 is SGHNT and CDR2 YENEEA. The junction had 10 bases not matched to a gene; V was cut back by 7 bases and J by 4 bases. The CDR3 loop reads CASTEDLSGRYNEQFF. The CDR3 region has the DNA TGTGCCAGCACCGAAGATCTTAGCGGGAGGTACAATGAGCAGTTCTTC.

V usage is TRBV4-1 and J usage is TRBJ2-7; D gene ambiguous. This CDR3 spans 13 amino acids. Per the germline V gene, CDR1 is MGHRA and CDR2 is YSYEKL. The ends were cut back, 1 base at V and 3 bases at J, with 7 bases in the middle. The CDR3 DNA reads TGCGCCAGCAGCCAAGCTGAGAACTACGAGCAGTACTTC. It yields the protein CASSQAENYEQYF.

This clone was counted once. V and J are TRBV28 and TRBJ2-7; 13 bases match TRBD2. The ends lost 6 bases at V and 5 bases at J; junction bases unmatched: 22. Germline V lookup: CDR1 MDHEN, CDR2 SYDVKM. The CDR3 is 20 residues long. CDR3 sequence: CASSTPWGLAGKGGYNEQYF. Here the CDR3 DNA reads TGTGCCAGCAGCACCCCCTGGGGACTAGCGGGAAAGGGAGGGTATAACGAGCAGTACTTC.

The chain uses TRBV7-9 and TRBJ1-1, with D possibly matching TRBD1 (6 bases). Deletions cut 2 bases from V and 7 bases from J, with 17 bases between. Per the germline V gene, CDR1 is SEHNR and CDR2 is FQNEAQ (reference sequence). This CDR3 region has 15 residues. CDR3 coding DNA: TGTGCCAGCAGCTTAAGGTTCGGGCAGGGGATTGAAGCTTTCTTT. Translation: CASSLRFGQGIEAFF.

For the CDR3, the DNA is TGCAGCGTGGTCTTGACCGGGAGCTATGGCTACACCTTC. Translated: CSVVLTGSYGYTF. V and J are TRBV29-1 and TRBJ1-2; D gene unclear. Trimming shortened V by 6 bases and J by 4 bases, and 15 bases separated the two germline ends. The germline CDR1 and CDR2 sequences are SQVTM and ANQGSEA. CDR3 size: 13 residues. Based on the CDR3 plus reference TRBV29-1 and TRBJ1-2, the full variable domain is SAVISQKPSRDICQRGTSLTIQCQVDSQVTMMFWYRQQPGQSLTLIATANQGSEATYESGFVIDKFPISRPNLTFSTLTVSNMSPEDSSIYLCSVVLTGSYGYTFGSGTRLTVV.

The genes are TRBV7-3 and TRBJ1-3; D unclear. The CDR3 consists of 13 residues. Germline assignment: CDR1 SGHTA and CDR2 FQGTGA. V shed 5 bases and J shed 3 bases, with 8 bases lying between them. CDR3 sequence: CASSAVFGNTIYF. CDR3 nucleotide sequence: TGTGCCAGCAGCGCCGTTTTTGGAAACACCATATATTTT.

J is TRBJ1-2 and V is TRBV10-3; D gene unclear. Trimming took 3 bases from V and 5 from J, leaving 7 bases between them. Germline V gene data show CDR1 as ENHRY and CDR2 as SYGVKD. The CDR3 is made up of 12 amino acids. The CDR3, as DNA: TGTGCCATCAGTGACCTAGGGTATGGCTACACCTTC. It encodes CAISDLGYGYTF.

V gene TRBV7-3 combines with J gene TRBJ2-1; 10 nucleotides match TRBD1. The trim removed 3 bases at V and 9 bases at J, leaving 5 bases unmatched. CDR1 and CDR2 from the germline V gene are SGHTA and FQGTGA. CDR3 length equals 14 residues. The chain's CDR3 is CASSLGTGVVEQFF. The CDR3 nucleotides read TGTGCCAGCAGCTTGGGGACAGGGGTGGTTGAGCAGTTCTTC.